This is a list of T cell receptor beta chains from one sample in a study of blood T cell repertoires in COVID-19. TCRdb's table, derived via immunoSEQ multiplex PCR, lists solely in-frame clones and lacks some. Of roughly 500,000 clones in the sample, approximately 86% were seen once. Sequencing was done on a sample of PBMCs or T cells enriched from blood (not recorded which). The receptor source for this set is a woman aged 60-75 years who had recovered from COVID-19. CDR3s include the opening cysteine and the closing phenylalanine or tryptophan. The D gene is left open where the match is weak. Not every row has a clone size; where given, it reads once, few, many or a size class.

V gene	D gene	J gene	clone size	CDR3 DNA	CDR3 protein
TRBV4-1	TRBD1	TRBJ1-2	.	TGCGCCAGCAGCCCCGGGACAGCCCTCCTCTATGGCTACACCTTC	CASSPGTALLYGYTF
TRBV5-1	TRBD2	TRBJ2-3	.	TGCGCCAGCAGCACGGGACTAGCGGGGGGCGGTGATACGCAGTATTTT	CASSTGLAGGGDTQYF
TRBV5-6	.	TRBJ2-3	.	TGTGCCAGCAGCTTGGAACGGGGAGGTGCAGATACGCAGTATTTT	CASSLERGGADTQYF
TRBV6-6	.	TRBJ1-3	once	TGTGCCAGCAGCCTGAGACTGAGCTCTGGAAACACCATATATTTT	CASSLRLSSGNTIYF
TRBV2	TRBD2	TRBJ2-3	.	TGTGCCAGCAGTGAGGGAGCGGGGGGCCCCCATACGCAGTATTTT	CASSEGAGGPHTQYF
TRBV5-1	TRBD1	TRBJ1-1	.	TGCGCCAGCAGCTTGGCCGAGGGACAGATCCGTGAAGCTTTCTTT	CASSLAEGQIREAFF
TRBV2	.	TRBJ2-7	.	TGTGCCAGCAGTGAAGCGAGTTACGGGATTATCCACGAGCAGTACTTC	CASSEASYGIIHEQYF
TRBV18	TRBD1	TRBJ1-5	.	TGTGCCAGCTCACCGTACCGGGACAGAATGGGGAATCAGCCCCAGCATTTT	CASSPYRDRMGNQPQHF
TRBV4-1	.	TRBJ1-4	.	TGCGCCAGCAGCCAAGGACCGGGACACTTTGCAACTAATGAAAAACTGTTTTTT	CASSQGPGHFATNEKLFF
TRBV5-4	TRBD2	TRBJ2-2	.	TGTGCCAGCAGCCCATCTAGCGGGGGAAACACCGGGGAGCTGTTTTTT	CASSPSSGGNTGELFF
TRBV30	.	TRBJ2-7	.	TGTGCCTGGAGTGGGGAGTACGAGCAGTACTTC	CAWSGEYEQYF
TRBV6-4	.	TRBJ2-1	.	TGTGCCAGCAGTGATTACAGTTACAATGAGCAGTTCTTC	CASSDYSYNEQFF
TRBV2	TRBD1	TRBJ1-4	.	TGTGCCAGCAGCTCGACAGGGGGCTATTACGCAACTAATGAAAAACTGTTTTTT	CASSSTGGYYATNEKLFF
TRBV19	TRBD1	TRBJ1-5	.	TGTGCCAGTAGTATCCAGGGGGATAGCAATCAGCCCCAGCATTTT	CASSIQGDSNQPQHF
TRBV19	.	TRBJ1-2	once	TGTGCCAGTAATACAGGCTTTAACTATGGCTACACCTTC	CASNTGFNYGYTF
TRBV5-1	.	TRBJ1-1	.	TGCGCCAGCAGCTTGGACAGAAACACTGAAGCTTTCTTT	CASSLDRNTEAFF
TRBV27	.	TRBJ2-6	.	TGTGCCAGCCCTCCCCACCGCAGGGCGCTCTCTGGGGCCAACGTCCTGACTTTC	CASPPHRRALSGANVLTF
TRBV5-1	TRBD1	TRBJ1-2	.	TGCGCCAGCAGGTACTACTTCATAACCCGGGACAGGGATGGCTACACCTTC	CASRYYFITRDRDGYTF
TRBV4-2	.	TRBJ2-1	.	TGTGCCAGCAGCTACGGGACTGGGGTCGATGAGCAGTTCTTC	CASSYGTGVDEQFF
TRBV2	.	TRBJ1-1	once	TGTGCCAGCAGGAGGGCGTGGACTGAAGCTTTCTTT	CASRRAWTEAFF
TRBV6-1	.	TRBJ2-2	.	TGTGCCAGCAGTGAAGCCGGTAGCACCGGGGAGCTGTTTTTT	CASSEAGSTGELFF
TRBV24-1	.	TRBJ2-6	.	TGTGCCACCAGTGCATCTGGGGCCAACGTCCTGACTTTC	CATSASGANVLTF
TRBV2	.	TRBJ2-1	.	TGTGCCAGCAGTGAAAGAGACAATGAGCAGTTCTTC	CASSERDNEQFF